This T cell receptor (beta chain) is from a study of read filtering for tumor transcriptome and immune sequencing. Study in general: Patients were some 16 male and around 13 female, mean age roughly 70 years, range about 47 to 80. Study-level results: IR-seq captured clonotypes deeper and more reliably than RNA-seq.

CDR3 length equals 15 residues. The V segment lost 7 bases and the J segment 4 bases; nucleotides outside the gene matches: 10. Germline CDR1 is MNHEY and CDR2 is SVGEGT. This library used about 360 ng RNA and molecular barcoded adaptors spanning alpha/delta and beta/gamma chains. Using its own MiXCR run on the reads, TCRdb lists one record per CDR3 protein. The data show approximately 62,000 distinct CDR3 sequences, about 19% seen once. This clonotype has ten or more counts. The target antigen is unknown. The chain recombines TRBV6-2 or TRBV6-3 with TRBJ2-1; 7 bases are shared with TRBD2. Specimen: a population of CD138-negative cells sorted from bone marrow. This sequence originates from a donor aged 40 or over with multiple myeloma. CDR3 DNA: TGTGCCAGCACTCTAGCGGCGGAGCGGTACAATGAGCAGTTCTTC. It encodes CASTLAAERYNEQFF.